The 26 T cell receptor beta chains listed next were all sequenced from one sample in a study of type 1 regulatory T cells. TCRdb ran MiXCR on the reads and lists one entry per CDR3 protein. The data show about 68,000 distinct CDR3 sequences, around 60% seen once. For these receptors, no antigen is known. Sample: cultured T cells, either the whole culture or a sorted T cell fraction (not recorded which). Subset of the sample: Tr1-enriched cell product generated in vitro against host alloantigens. These receptors were taken from a human donor in good health.

The chain's CDR3 is CASSLSTGFEKLFF. In DNA form, the CDR3 reads TGTGCCAGCAGTCTATCGACAGGTTTTGAAAAACTGTTTTTT. The J gene is TRBJ1-4, the V gene TRBV12-3 or TRBV12-4; TRBD1 is a possible D gene (6 bases). Trimming stripped 5 bases from V and 7 bases from J, with 14 bases between. The CDR3 sequence is 14 residues long.

This clonotype was recorded only once. This chain joins TRBV6-6 and TRBJ2-4; 11 bases are shared with TRBD2. V was clipped by 2 bases and J by 13 bases; unmatched bases: 16. The CDR3 extends over 17 amino acids. Germline CDR1 MNHNY, CDR2 SVGAGI (reference sequence). The CDR3 spells CASSYSGLAGVYNEQYF. The DNA for the CDR3 is TGTGCCAGCAGTTACAGCGGACTAGCGGGCGTGTACAATGAGCAGTACTTC.

The chain is built from TRBV15 and TRBJ2-5; D perhaps matches TRBD2 (5 bases). Germline CDR1 LNHNV, CDR2 YYDKDF (reference sequence). Trimming pared 0 bases from V and 5 bases from J, leaving 13 bases between. The CDR3 has 15 residues. CDR3 in amino acids: CATSRDPSGMETQYF. The CDR3 coding sequence is TGTGCCACCAGCAGAGATCCCTCGGGAATGGAGACCCAGTACTTC.

The chain recombines TRBV5-6 with TRBJ2-5; 8 nucleotides line up with TRBD2. Germline loops: CDR1 SGHDT, CDR2 YYEEEE. The V segment lost 1 base and the J segment 5 bases; nucleotides outside the gene matches: 1. The CDR3 spans 13 residues. The CDR3 region has the DNA TGTGCCAGCAGCTTGCGCGGGGGGGAGACCCAGTACTTC. The encoded protein is CASSLRGGETQYF.

The chain joins TRBV27 to TRBJ2-7; D may be TRBD1 (6 bases). Trimming stripped 5 bases from V and 5 bases from J, with 16 bases between. The CDR3 totals 14 residues. The germline CDR1 and CDR2 sequences are MNHEY and SMNVEV (reference sequence). CDR3 bases: TGTGCCAGCAGTCCTAATGACTACAGGGACGAGCAGTACTTC. It yields the protein CASSPNDYRDEQYF.

Only a few counts were recorded for this clonotype. This chain links TRBV5-1 with TRBJ1-2; TRBD1 matches at 9 bases. V lost 1 base and J lost 3; bases outside the gene matches: 1. There are 14 residues in the CDR3. Germline CDR1 reads SGHRS; CDR2 reads YFSETQ. CDR3 in amino acids: CASSLRDRDYGYTF. The CDR3 coding sequence is TGCGCCAGCAGCTTGAGGGACAGGGACTATGGCTACACCTTC. Combining the CDR3 with reference TRBV5-1 and TRBJ1-2 gives the whole variable domain KAGVTQTPRYLIKTRGQQVTLSCSPISGHRSVSWYQQTPGQGLQFLFEYFSETQRNKGNFPGRFSGRQFSNSRSEMNVSTLELGDSALYLCASSLRDRDYGYTFGSGTRLTVV.

As concerns this clonotype: As the CDR3 is not closed by the conserved phenylalanine or tryptophan, this likely results from a read error. This rearrangement joins TRBV18 to TRBJ2-3; TRBD2 aligns across 7 bases. Losses at the gene ends were 4 bases for V and 0 bases for J; bases not matched to a gene: 10. The CDR3 is made up of 17 amino acids. In germline, CDR1 is KGHSH, CDR2 LQKENI. CDR3 DNA: TGTGCCAGCTCACACGGCCAGACTAGCAGTAGCACAGATACGCAGTATTAT. It codes for CASSHGQTSSSTDTQYY.

The chain is built from TRBV12-3 or TRBV12-4 and TRBJ2-1, with D tentatively TRBD1 (5 bases). V was clipped by 6 bases and J by 4 bases, with 19 bases between them. CDR3 length equals 16 residues. In nucleotides, the CDR3 is TGTGCCAGCAGGCAAACTCCCCGACAGCTATACAATGAGCAGTTCTTC. It yields the protein CASRQTPRQLYNEQFF.

This clonotype was seen only a few times. The chain links TRBV4-2 to TRBJ2-7, with D possibly TRBD2 on 5 matching bases. The CDR3 runs to 16 residues. Germline-derived CDR1 and CDR2 are LGHNA and YNFKEQ. Trimming removed 0 bases from V and 7 bases from J, with 19 bases in between. The CDR3 sequence is CASSQDPKAQWREQYF. The DNA of the CDR3 is TGTGCCAGCAGCCAAGATCCTAAGGCCCAATGGAGGGAGCAGTACTTC.

This clonotype was seen a few times. The rearrangement joins TRBV7-9 to TRBJ2-7; D not certain. The CDR3 consists of 13 residues. Germline V gene sequence: CDR1 SEHNR, CDR2 FQNEAQ (reference sequence). V was shortened by 5 bases and J by 1 base, with 9 bases between the two germline ends. The CDR3 loop reads CASSPLASYEQYF. The CDR3 region has the DNA TGTGCCAGCAGCCCCCTGGCTTCCTACGAGCAGTACTTC.

The rearrangement joins TRBV10-3 to TRBJ2-3; the D call may be TRBD1 or TRBD2 (5 bases each). This CDR3 has 14 residues. V was clipped by 10 bases and J by 0 bases, with 14 bases between them. Germline V gene data show CDR1 as ENHRY and CDR2 as SYGVKD. The CDR3 spells CATRGTVSTDTQYF. The CDR3 DNA sequence: TGTGCCACCCGAGGGACGGTTAGCACAGATACGCAGTATTTT.

This chain links TRBV6-5 with TRBJ2-2; D is unresolved. This CDR3 is built from 14 residues. V lost 7 bases and J lost 0, with 9 bases in between. Germline V gene lookup returns CDR1 MNHEY and CDR2 SVGAGI. The CDR3 region has the DNA TGTGCCAGCACCGCAATAGCGAACACCGGGGAGCTGTTTTTT. Translation: CASTAIANTGELFF.

The chain uses TRBV19 and TRBJ2-1; 7 bases agree with TRBD2. Germline V CDR1 and CDR2: LNHDA, SQIVND (reference sequence). This CDR3 contains 16 residues. V trimming: 8 bases; J trimming: 3 bases; junction bases outside the gene matches: 13. This CDR3 reads CASVETGGRNYNEQFF. The CDR3 DNA reads TGTGCCAGTGTTGAGACCGGCGGGAGAAACTACAATGAGCAGTTCTTC.

This chain connects TRBV20-1 to TRBJ2-7; D not certain. CDR1 is DFQATT and CDR2 is SNEGSKA in the germline V gene (reference sequence). The V end was cut by 6 bases, the J end by 7 bases, with 13 bases between. This CDR3 is 11 amino acids long. CDR3: CSASPLFEQYF. CDR3 in DNA: TGCAGTGCCTCACCCTTGTTTGAGCAGTACTTC.

The chain links TRBV6-5 to TRBJ2-4; the D gene is possibly TRBD2 (5 bases). Germline V gene data show CDR1 as MNHEY and CDR2 as SVGAGI. The CDR3 has 17 amino acids. Trimming stripped 0 bases from V and 4 bases from J, with 16 bases between. The CDR3 DNA reads TGTGCCAGCAGTTACTCGACCCCCCTATCGGGAAAAAACATTCAGTACTTC. Amino acid sequence: CASSYSTPLSGKNIQYF.

CDR3 protein: CASSQDQSQPQHF. The DNA for the CDR3 is TGTGCCAGCAGCCAAGATCAAAGTCAGCCCCAGCATTTT. The chain employs TRBV4-2 and TRBJ1-5; no firm D call. Between the trimmed V and J ends, which lost 0 bases and 6 bases, there was a span of 6 bases. This CDR3 is 13 amino acids long. Germline values: CDR1 LGHNA, CDR2 YNFKEQ.

As to this clonotype: One junction end does not reproduce the germline sequence, and a read error may be involved. The chain links TRBV11-2 to TRBJ2-2; a possible D gene is TRBD1 (5 bases). Germline CDR1 is SGHAT and CDR2 is FQNNGV. The CDR3 extends over 14 amino acids. The CDR3 DNA reads as TGTGCCAGCAGCCTAGAGGCAGGGCCCGGGGAGCTGTTTTTT. Translating gives CASSLEAGPGELFF. Full variable domain (missing parts from reference TRBV11-2 and TRBJ2-2): EAGVAQSPRYKIIEKRQSVAFWCNPISGHATLYWYQQILGQGPKLLIQFQNNGVVDDSQLPKDRFSAERLKGVDSTLKIQPAKLEDSAVYLCASSLEAGPGELFFGEGSRLTVL.

The chain has TRBV4-1 and TRBJ2-1; D gene unclear. CDR1 is MGHRA and CDR2 is YSYEKL in the germline V gene. With 4 bases removed from V and 0 bases from J, the gap between germline ends came to 16 bases. This CDR3 is 17 amino acids long. The CDR3 nucleotides are TGCGCCAGCAGCCGCCCGCTTGAGACGAGCTCCTACAATGAGCAGTTCTTC. It specifies CASSRPLETSSYNEQFF.

This clonotype has more than one count but fewer than ten. This chain connects TRBV1 to TRBJ1-2. TRBV1 is a known pseudogene. The CDR3 runs 17 residues. Written as DNA, the CDR3 is TGCACCAGCAAAACAAAACCGGCTTCGCGGGGGGGCTATGGCTACACCTTC. Protein sequence: CTSKTKPASRGGYGYTF.

The V and J genes are TRBV6-6 and TRBJ1-6; 7 positions match TRBD1. The V gene end was trimmed by 6 bases and the J gene end by 8 bases; junction bases not matched to a gene: 10. The V gene's germline CDR1 is MNHNY and CDR2 SVGAGI (reference sequence). This CDR3 is 15 amino acids long. CDR3 in amino acids: CASRLSTGAYSPLHF. The CDR3, as DNA: TGTGCCAGCAGACTATCTACAGGGGCTTATTCACCCCTCCACTTT.

This clonotype was observed once. The chain employs TRBV7-2 and TRBJ2-7; perhaps TRBD2 as D (6 bases). The CDR3 length is 16 residues. Deletions cut 2 bases from V and 0 bases from J, with 14 bases between. The germline V gene has CDR1 SGHTA and CDR2 FQGNSA. As DNA, the CDR3 is TGTGCCAGCAGCTTACAAGCGGGCATGAACTCCTACGAGCAGTACTTC. Translation: CASSLQAGMNSYEQYF.

V and J are TRBV9 and TRBJ1-5, with a tentative D call TRBD1 (6 bases). With 3 bases removed from V and 1 base from J, the gap between germline ends came to 8 bases. The CDR3 has 14 residues. Per germline, CDR1 SGDLS and CDR2 YYNGEE. The CDR3 nucleotides are TGTGCCAGCAGCGCCGACAGGAGCAATCAGCCCCAGCATTTT. Translation: CASSADRSNQPQHF.

V is TRBV7-2 and J is TRBJ2-5; tentative D call: TRBD1 (5 bases). Between the trimmed V and J ends, which lost 3 bases and 3 bases, there was a span of 5 bases. In germline, CDR1 is SGHTA, CDR2 FQGNSA. CDR3 size: 12 residues. This CDR3 reads CASSFREETQYF. Written as DNA, the CDR3 is TGTGCCAGCAGCTTCAGGGAAGAGACCCAGTACTTC. Full variable domain (rest looked up from reference TRBV7-2 and TRBJ2-5): GAGVSQSPSNKVTEKGKDVELRCDPISGHTALYWYRQSLGQGLEFLIYFQGNSAPDKSGLPSDRFSAERTGGSVSTLTIQRTQQEDSAVYLCASSFREETQYFGPGTRLLVL.

The chain uses TRBV10-3 and TRBJ1-2; weak D call: TRBD1 (6 bases). CDR1 ENHRY and CDR2 SYGVKD come from the germline V gene. Trimming removed 2 bases from V and 5 bases from J, with 9 bases in between. This CDR3 is built from 13 residues. In nucleotides, the CDR3 is TGTGCCATCAGTGAGGGAGGACAGTATGGCTACACCTTC. Its protein is CAISEGGQYGYTF.

This chain connects TRBV29-1 to TRBJ2-5, with 7 bases matching TRBD2. There are 14 residues in the CDR3. J gave up 0 bases and V 5 bases, and 6 bases lay outside the gene matches. Germline V gene sequence: CDR1 SQVTM, CDR2 ANQGSEA. CDR3 coding DNA: TGCAGCGTTCTACTAGCGCGATACCAAGAGACCCAGTACTTC. Translated: CSVLLARYQETQYF.

There are a few counts of this clonotype. The chain employs TRBV10-3 and TRBJ2-7, with 10 bases matching TRBD2. CDR3 size: 14 residues. V was clipped by 6 bases and J by 4 bases; unmatched bases: 6. Germline lookup yields CDR1 ENHRY and CDR2 SYGVKD. The CDR3 here is CAIRRGLAQYEQYF. Here the CDR3 DNA reads TGTGCCATCAGGAGGGGACTAGCGCAGTACGAGCAGTACTTC.